The clone carrying this T cell receptor (beta chain) was counted only a few times. Exclusion followed for patients with uncontrolled infection, other autoimmune disease, pregnancy or lactation. Predating any ophthalmopathy symptoms, the blood sample was taken at first hyperthyroidism diagnosis. This entry is derived from a study of T cells in Graves' hyperthyroidism and ophthalmopathy. Study information: Peripheral blood collection took place at initial diagnosis, before any treatment.

The investigators amplified TCR beta CDR3 regions from RNA transcripts. Researchers ran a first-round RT-PCR on the TCR CDR3 using the HTBI primer set. TCRdb re-analysed the multiplex PCR reads in MiXCR, keeping a single row per CDR3 protein. This sample has some 250,000 distinct CDR3 sequences; approximately 15% occur once, and the top ten carry 13%. The specimen sequenced was blood. The TCR comes from a woman aged 40 to 50 with Graves' hyperthyroidism that later progressed to Graves' ophthalmopathy.

The CDR3 here is CASSYDRWNEQFF. The DNA for the CDR3 is TGCGCCAGCAGCTACGACAGATGGAATGAGCAGTTCTTC. This rearrangement joins TRBV5-1 to TRBJ2-1, with a weak D call TRBD1 (5 bases). The CDR3 is made up of 13 amino acids. Germline-derived CDR1 and CDR2 are SGHRS and YFSETQ. Trimming left V 3 bases short and J 7 bases short, with 11 bases between.